The 22 T cell receptor beta chains listed next were all sequenced from one sample in a study of T cells in Graves' hyperthyroidism and ophthalmopathy. What was amplified from RNA transcripts were TCR beta CDR3 regions. During a first-round RT-PCR of the TCR CDR3, the HTBI primer set was used. One entry per CDR3 protein results from TCRdb running MiXCR on the multiplex PCR reads. This sample carries more than 500,000 distinct CDR3 sequences, 15% to 20% of them seen once, and the ten largest clones take roughly 29%. The sample taken for sequencing was blood. These receptors were collected from a woman aged 25-40 years with Graves' ophthalmopathy.

This clonotype was seen ten or more times. V gene TRBV5-6 combines with J gene TRBJ2-5; maybe TRBD1 (5 bases). The germline V gene encodes CDR1 SGHDT and CDR2 YYEEEE. This CDR3 is built from 13 residues. V shed 2 bases and J shed 3 bases, with 8 bases lying between them. CDR3 bases: TGTGCCAGCAGCTTCGGCAGGGAAGAGACCCAGTACTTC. Amino acids: CASSFGREETQYF.

This clonotype has more than one count but fewer than ten. The CDR3 spells CASSLTSGRVSEQFF. The CDR3 bases are TGTGCCAGCAGTTTGACTAGCGGGAGAGTAAGTGAGCAGTTCTTC. The chain recombines TRBV6-2 or TRBV6-3 with TRBJ2-1; TRBD2 matches 12 bases. Germline CDR1 MNHEY, CDR2 SVGEGT. The CDR3 is 15 residues long. The J segment lost 9 bases and the V segment lost 4 bases, leaving 7 bases of the junction unmatched.

The chain links TRBV19 to TRBJ1-3, with a weak D call TRBD1 (5 bases). Trimming took 5 bases from V and 2 from J, leaving 7 bases between them. The CDR3 is 13 amino acids. The germline CDR1 and CDR2 sequences are LNHDA and SQIVND (reference sequence). As DNA, the CDR3 is TGTGCCAGTAGTTTGACAGCTGGAAACACCATATATTTT. Amino acids: CASSLTAGNTIYF. Based on the CDR3 plus reference TRBV19 and TRBJ1-3, the full variable domain is DGGITQSPKYLFRKEGQNVTLSCEQNLNHDAMYWYRQDPGQGLRLIYYSQIVNDFQKGDIAEGYSVSREKKESFPLTVTSAQKNPTAFYLCASSLTAGNTIYFGEGSWLTVV.

There are many counts of this clonotype. The chain employs TRBV5-5 and TRBJ2-7; 8 bases are a match to TRBD2. The V and J ends lost 5 bases and 0 bases, in that order; junction bases with no gene match: 7. Germline V gene sequence: CDR1 SGHKS, CDR2 YYEKEE (reference sequence). This CDR3 has 15 amino acids. CDR3 region: CASRPGGGRSYEQYF. CDR3 bases: TGTGCCAGCAGACCCGGGGGGGGCCGCTCCTACGAGCAGTACTTC.

This clonotype was detected only a few times. This chain uses TRBV6-1 with TRBJ2-5, with D maybe TRBD2 (5 bases). The CDR3 sequence is 15 residues long. Trimming took off 5 bases at V and 2 bases at J, with 15 bases between the two ends. Germline V lookup: CDR1 MNHNS, CDR2 SASEGT. CDR3 bases: TGTGCCAGCAGTTCCTCCGTGGGCGGGCAAGAGACCCAGTACTTC. It is translated as CASSSSVGGQETQYF.

This clonotype has only a few counts. The chain employs TRBV5-4 and TRBJ2-5; D is ambiguous. V gave up 0 bases and J gave up 9 bases, with 15 bases separating them. The CDR3 totals 14 residues. Per the germline V gene, CDR1 is SGHNT and CDR2 is YYREEE (reference sequence). The chain's CDR3 is CASSLAQASGAQYF. The CDR3 coding sequence is TGTGCCAGCAGCTTGGCCCAAGCGTCAGGAGCCCAGTACTTC.

V is TRBV20-1 and J is TRBJ2-7; no definite D call. The germline gives CDR1 DFQATT, CDR2 SNEGSKA (reference sequence). The CDR3 spans 13 residues. V shed 0 bases and J shed 5 bases, with 11 bases lying between them. In nucleotides, the CDR3 is TGCAGTGCTAGAGATCGCCGTTCCCACGAGCAGTACTTC. Its translation is CSARDRRSHEQYF.

The rearrangement joins TRBV27 to TRBJ2-2; 7 bases line up with TRBD2. The CDR3 covers 16 residues. Germline trimming cut 4 bases from V and 0 bases from J; bases unmatched to any gene: 5. The germline gives CDR1 MNHEY, CDR2 SMNVEV (reference sequence). The DNA for the CDR3 is TGTGCCAGCAGTTCCCCTAGCGGTACGAACACCGGGGAGCTGTTTTTT. As protein: CASSSPSGTNTGELFF.

This clonotype was observed many times. The chain links TRBV30 to TRBJ1-2; D is possibly TRBD1 (6 bases). V lost 2 bases, J lost 4 bases, and 11 bases lay in between. The CDR3 runs 13 residues. CDR1 GTSNPN and CDR2 SVGIG come from the germline V gene (reference sequence). Here the CDR3 reads CAWSPGQPYGYTF. CDR3 bases: TGTGCCTGGAGTCCTGGACAGCCCTATGGCTACACCTTC.

The chain is built from TRBV11-2 and TRBJ1-3; D possibly corresponds to TRBD1 (6 bases). The CDR3 sequence is 15 residues long. Germline assignment: CDR1 SGHAT and CDR2 FQNNGV. The V and J ends lost 6 bases and 0 bases respectively, with 12 bases between them. CDR3 in DNA: TGTGCCAGCAGTCCAGACAGGTTCTCTGGAAACACCATATATTTT. Translated, it gives CASSPDRFSGNTIYF.

V and J are TRBV7-3 and TRBJ2-3; TRBD1 aligns across 12 bases. The CDR3 has 17 amino acids. The V and J ends lost 2 bases and 3 bases, in that order; junction bases with no gene match: 6. Germline CDR1 and CDR2: SGHTA and FQGTGA. The CDR3 loop is CASSLGGTGGSTDTQYF. CDR3 nucleotide sequence: TGTGCCAGCAGCTTAGGGGGGACAGGGGGCTCGACAGATACGCAGTATTTT.

In this sample, this clonotype turned up many times. V and J are TRBV5-5 and TRBJ2-3; D unresolved. Germline assignment: CDR1 SGHKS and CDR2 YYEKEE (reference sequence). V was trimmed by 5 bases and J by 1 base, leaving 11 bases between them. This CDR3 region has 14 residues. Written as DNA, the CDR3 is TGTGCCAGCAGTGCCCTGTGGGGCACAGATACGCAGTATTTT. It codes for CASSALWGTDTQYF.

This clonotype was recorded many times. The chain links TRBV7-3 to TRBJ1-1, with D possibly matching TRBD1 (6 bases). The CDR3 loop spans 17 amino acids. V was trimmed by 2 bases and J by 1 base, leaving 17 bases between them. CDR1 and CDR2 (germline): SGHTA, FQGTGA. The CDR3 DNA sequence: TGTGCCAGCAGCTTATATCCCAGGGGAGCGGGGAACACTGAAGCTTTCTTT. The encoded protein is CASSLYPRGAGNTEAFF.

This clonotype was seen ten or more times. The chain is built from TRBV13 and TRBJ2-5; D gene ambiguous. The CDR3 is made up of 14 amino acids. The V end was cut by 3 bases, the J end by 4 bases, with 12 bases between. The germline V gene encodes CDR1 PRHDT and CDR2 FYEKMQ (reference sequence). CDR3 sequence: CASSFPTMRETQYF. The CDR3 DNA sequence: TGTGCCAGCAGCTTCCCGACAATGAGAGAGACCCAGTACTTC.

The V and J genes are TRBV6-2 or TRBV6-3 and TRBJ2-2, with TRBD2 matching 8 bases. Looked up from germline, CDR1 is MNHEY and CDR2 is SVGEGT. The CDR3 consists of 18 residues. Trimming cost V 1 base and J 4 bases; bases outside gene matches: 11. As DNA, the CDR3 is TGTGCCAGCAGTTACTGGCCAGCGGGAGATCAGGGCACCGGGGAGCTGTTTTTT. Protein sequence: CASSYWPAGDQGTGELFF.

This clonotype appeared many times. The chain couples TRBV20-1 to TRBJ2-3; D might be TRBD1 (6 bases). V was shortened by 5 bases and J by 2 bases, with 20 bases between the two germline ends. Germline V gene data show CDR1 as DFQATT and CDR2 as SNEGSKA (reference sequence). The CDR3 loop spans 16 amino acids. CDR3 DNA sequence: TGCAGTGCTCCTATTACCGGGACATATTTCACAGATACGCAGTATTTT. Its translation is CSAPITGTYFTDTQYF.

Notes on this clonotype: An end of the junction differs from the germline gene, which may be a read error. This sequence joins TRBV20-1 and TRBJ2-1; 8 positions agree with TRBD1. Germline CDR1 is DFQATT and CDR2 is SNEGSKA (reference sequence). This CDR3 is 16 amino acids long. CDR3 amino acids: CNARVGVGQGDNEQFF. CDR3 in DNA: TGCAATGCTAGAGTAGGTGTTGGACAGGGAGACAATGAGCAGTTCTTC.

The V and J genes are TRBV30 and TRBJ2-1, with D perhaps matching TRBD1 (6 bases). The V gene's germline CDR1 is GTSNPN and CDR2 SVGIG (reference sequence). V lost 0 bases and J lost 6, with 15 bases in between. The CDR3 spans 15 residues. The CDR3 DNA sequence: TGTGCCTGGAGTGTGTGGCAGGGGATTACCAATGAGCAGTTCTTC. Residues: CAWSVWQGITNEQFF.

This clonotype has at least ten counts. V usage is TRBV24-1 and J usage is TRBJ2-1; a possible D gene is TRBD1 (7 bases). Per germline, CDR1 KGHDR and CDR2 SFDVKD. The CDR3 contains 14 residues. Trimming pared 10 bases from V and 6 bases from J, leaving 18 bases between. The CDR3 sequence: CATMGTQGVNEQFF. The CDR3 DNA reads TGTGCCACAATGGGGACTCAGGGGGTCAATGAGCAGTTCTTC.

V gene TRBV6-4 combines with J gene TRBJ2-1, with 9 nucleotides matching TRBD1. The CDR3 is made up of 14 amino acids. In germline, CDR1 is MRHNA, CDR2 SNTAGT. V lost 5 bases, J lost 7 bases, and 6 bases stayed unmatched. CDR3 DNA: TGTGCCAGCAGTATACAGGGGGCTTCGAATGAGCAGTTCTTC. Translating it yields CASSIQGASNEQFF.

V is TRBV16 and J is TRBJ1-2, with 8 bases fitting TRBD1. After removal of 2 bases from V and 5 bases from J, the junction contained 10 bases not matched to a gene. CDR1 and CDR2 from the germline V gene are KGHSY and FQNENV. The CDR3 sequence is 16 residues long. CDR3: CASSQTRTGFAYGYTF. The CDR3 coding sequence is TGTGCCAGCAGCCAAACTCGGACAGGGTTCGCATATGGCTACACCTTC.

At least ten counts were recorded for this clonotype. This chain connects TRBV6-1 to TRBJ2-7, with D possibly being TRBD1 (5 bases). The V gene lost 6 bases and the J gene lost 2 bases, with 14 bases spanning the gap. This CDR3 contains 14 residues. Looked up from germline, CDR1 is MNHNS and CDR2 is SASEGT. Written as DNA, the CDR3 is TGTGCCAGCAGCCTCTATAAGGGGACCTACGAGCAGTACTTC. Its protein is CASSLYKGTYEQYF.